The sequence of this T cell receptor beta chain was determined in a study of blood T cell repertoires in COVID-19. The wider study: PBMCs, B-cell-depleted T cells, or T cells were the source of the cDNA or gDNA that made up the material.

This clone has only one observation. In the study's own analysis: Using reference gene primer amplification, nucleated cell counts were estimated. The protocol was immunoSEQ multiplex PCR, while the TCRdb copy is restricted to in-frame clones and leaves out a portion. V and J calls and clone size are copied from that table; D and trimming were computed from the DNA. The sample shows more than 250,000 clones, roughly 88% of them seen only once. The TCR comes from a young woman with COVID-19, enrolled during active disease. The specimen was peripheral blood.

CDR3: CASSWDRNSPLHF. In DNA form, the CDR3 reads TGTGCCAGCAGTTGGGACAGAAATTCACCCCTCCACTTT. The chain joins TRBV27 to TRBJ1-6; TRBD1 agrees at 7 bases. V lost 4 bases, J lost 7 bases, and 1 base stayed unmatched. CDR1 and CDR2 from the germline V gene are MNHEY and SMNVEV (reference sequence). The CDR3 loop spans 13 amino acids.